This TCR beta chain originates from a study of cytomegalovirus exposure and HLA in healthy donors. PCR primers comprised 60 Vbeta and 13 Jbeta primers. Sequencing used immunoSEQ multiplex PCR; TCRdb keeps in-frame clones, though not all of them. The top ten clones hold around 1.9% of a sample with fewer than 250,000 clones, about four fifths of them seen once. V gave up 7 bases and J gave up 3 bases; unmatched junction bases: 14. Germline V gene lookup returns CDR1 MDHEN and CDR2 SYDVKM. The CDR3 loop spans 17 amino acids. This clone has more than one count but fewer than ten. The receptor comes from a man in his late teens or twenties in good health and CMV-seronegative. This chain joins TRBV28 and TRBJ2-5; TRBD2 matches at 10 bases. The sample taken for sequencing was PBMCs. CDR3 protein: CASNYRGAGGPKETQYF. The CDR3 DNA reads as TGTGCCAGCAACTACCGGGGAGCGGGAGGGCCTAAAGAGACCCAGTACTTC.